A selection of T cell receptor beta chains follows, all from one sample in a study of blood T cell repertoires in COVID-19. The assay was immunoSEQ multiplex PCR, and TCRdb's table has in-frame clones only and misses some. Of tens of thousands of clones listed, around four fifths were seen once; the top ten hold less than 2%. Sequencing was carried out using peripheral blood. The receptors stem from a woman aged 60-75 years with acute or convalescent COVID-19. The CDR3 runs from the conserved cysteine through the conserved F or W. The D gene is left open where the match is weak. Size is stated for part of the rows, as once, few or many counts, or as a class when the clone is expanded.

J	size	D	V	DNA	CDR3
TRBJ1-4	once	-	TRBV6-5	TGTGCCAGCAGCTACGATGGCAGTCGCAATGAAAAACTGTTTTTT	CASSYDGSRNEKLFF
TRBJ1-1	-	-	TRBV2	TGTGCCAGCAGGGTACAGGGAGGGCACACTGAAGCTTTCTTT	CASRVQGGHTEAFF
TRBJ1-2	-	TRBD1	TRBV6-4	TGTGCCAGCACCACAGGGGGCCCTGGCTACACCTTC	CASTTGGPGYTF
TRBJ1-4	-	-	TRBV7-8	TGTGCCAGCAGCTCCCTTAGGGGGGAAAAACTGTTTTTT	CASSSLRGEKLFF
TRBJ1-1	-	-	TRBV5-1	TGCGCCAGCAGAGAGGGTAAGGCTGAAGCTTTCTTT	CASREGKAEAFF
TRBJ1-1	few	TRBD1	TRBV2	TGTGCCAGCAGTTGGGGGACAGGAAGGAACACTGAAGCTTTCTTT	CASSWGTGRNTEAFF
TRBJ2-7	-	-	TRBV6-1	TGTGCCAGCAGTGAGCGATACTACGAGCAGTACTTC	CASSERYYEQYF
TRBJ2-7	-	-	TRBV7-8	TGTGCCAGCAGCTTGGAGGCGCGGGCAGCCGAGCAGTACTTC	CASSLEARAAEQYF
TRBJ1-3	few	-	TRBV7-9	TGTGCCAGCAGCCATACCAAAGGCGACAACAAAGACCCAAGATCATATTTT	CASSHTKGDNKDPRSYF
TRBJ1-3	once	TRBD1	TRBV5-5	TGTGCCAGCAGCTTGTCTACAGGGGGAGGAAACACCATATATTTT	CASSLSTGGGNTIYF
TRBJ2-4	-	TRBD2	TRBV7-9	TGTGCCAGCAGCTCCGGGACTAGCGAGACTAGAAACATTCAGTACTTC	CASSSGTSETRNIQYF
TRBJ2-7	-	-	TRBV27	TGTGCCAGCAGCCCCTCCGCGCTAAACTCCTACGAGCAGTACTTC	CASSPSALNSYEQYF
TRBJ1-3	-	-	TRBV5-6	TGTGCCAGCAGCTGGGCAGCTGGAAACACCATATATTTT	CASSWAAGNTIYF
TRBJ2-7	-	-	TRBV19	TGTGCCAGTAGTCTTGTTGCGAGGAGCTCCTACGAGCAGTACTTC	CASSLVARSSYEQYF
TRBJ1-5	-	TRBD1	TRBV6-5	TGTGCCAGCAGTCCCGACAGGGGAGGCAATCAGCCCCAGCATTTT	CASSPDRGGNQPQHF
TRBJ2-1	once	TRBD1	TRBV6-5	TGTGCCAGCAGTCCTAGACAGGGGCTCAAAAGTGAGCAGTTCTTC	CASSPRQGLKSEQFF
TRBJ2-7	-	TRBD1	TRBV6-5	TGTGCCAGCAGTTACACAGGGGGCCCCTACGAGCAGTACTTC	CASSYTGGPYEQYF
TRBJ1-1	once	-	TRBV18	TGTGCCAGCTCACCAAATTGGGGCAACACTGAAGCTTTCTTT	CASSPNWGNTEAFF
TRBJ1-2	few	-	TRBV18	TGTGCCAGCTCACCCTCTCGTGACAGGGGCTACACCTTC	CASSPSRDRGYTF
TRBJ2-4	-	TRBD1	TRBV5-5	TGTGCCAGCAGCTTGGCCAAGGGGACAGGGGGCGGCATTCAGTACTTC	CASSLAKGTGGGIQYF
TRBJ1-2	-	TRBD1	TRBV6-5	TGTGCCAGCAGTTGGACAGGAAACTATGGCTACACCTTC	CASSWTGNYGYTF
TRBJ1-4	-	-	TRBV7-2	TGTGCCAGCAGCCAACACAGGGTGGCTAATGAAAAACTGTTTTTT	CASSQHRVANEKLFF
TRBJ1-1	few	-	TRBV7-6	TGTGCCAGCAGCGCACGAGGCTCAGACACTGAAGCTTTCTTT	CASSARGSDTEAFF
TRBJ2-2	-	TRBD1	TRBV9	TGTGCCAGCAGCGTAACCGCAGGGGGTTTTGTCGGGGAGCTGTTTTTT	CASSVTAGGFVGELFF
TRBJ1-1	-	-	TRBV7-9	TGTGCCAGCAGCCTCAGGGAGAACACTGAAGCTTTCTTT	CASSLRENTEAFF
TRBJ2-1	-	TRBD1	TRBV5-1	TGCGCCAGCAGCTTGGGGACAGGGATGTACAATGAGCAGTTCTTC	CASSLGTGMYNEQFF
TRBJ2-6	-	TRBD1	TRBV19	TGTGTCAGTAGTATGGGGACAGGTCCTGGTTATGTCCTGACTTTC	CVSSMGTGPGYVLTF
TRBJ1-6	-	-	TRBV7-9	TGTGCCAGCAGCTTCAGGTCAGGGTCCTCTAACTCACCCCTCCACTTT	CASSFRSGSSNSPLHF
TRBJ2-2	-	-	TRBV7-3	TGTGCCAGCAGCTTACCATCGGGAGTCCAAAATTCGGGCGGGGAGCTGTTTTTT	CASSLPSGVQNSGGELFF
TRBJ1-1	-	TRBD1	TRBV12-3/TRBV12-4	TGTGCCAGCAGTAAGAACAGGGGACTCGAAGCTTTCTTT	CASSKNRGLEAFF
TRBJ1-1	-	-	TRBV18	TGTGCCAGCTCGCAGGGGAGGAACACTGAAGCTTTCTTT	CASSQGRNTEAFF
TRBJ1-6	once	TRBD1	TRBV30	TGTGCCTGGAGTCCGGACAGGGGGAATAATTCACCCCTCCACTTT	CAWSPDRGNNSPLHF
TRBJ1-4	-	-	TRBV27	TGTGCCAGCAGTTACAGGGATGCTAATGAAAAACTGTTTTTT	CASSYRDANEKLFF
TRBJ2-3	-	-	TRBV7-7	TGTGCCAGCAGCCCGACTGATTCCACAGATACGCAGTATTTT	CASSPTDSTDTQYF
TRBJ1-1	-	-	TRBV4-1	TGCGCCAGCAGCCATGGGGACAACTTGAACACTGAAGCTTTCTTT	CASSHGDNLNTEAFF
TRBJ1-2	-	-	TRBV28	TGTGCCAGCGGGAGACTCCTAAGTGGGCGAGGCTACACCTTC	CASGRLLSGRGYTF
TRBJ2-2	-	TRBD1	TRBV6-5	TGTGCCAGCAGCTGGGACAGGGGATCCGGGGAGCTGTTTTTT	CASSWDRGSGELFF
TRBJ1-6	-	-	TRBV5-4	TGTGCCAGCAGCATCGACAGGTCACCCCTCCACTTT	CASSIDRSPLHF
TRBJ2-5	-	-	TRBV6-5	TGTGCCAGCAGGGATAACAGGGAGACCCAGTACTTC	CASRDNRETQYF
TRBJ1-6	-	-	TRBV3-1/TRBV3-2	TGTGCCAGCAGCCTTAGAGATAATTCACCCCTCCACTTT	CASSLRDNSPLHF
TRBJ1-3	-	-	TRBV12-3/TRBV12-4	TGTGCCAGCAGTTTACCGGTCGGAAACACCATATATTTT	CASSLPVGNTIYF
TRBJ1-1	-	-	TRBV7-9	TGTGCCAGCAGCTTAATGGCAGAGAACACTGAAGCTTTCTTT	CASSLMAENTEAFF
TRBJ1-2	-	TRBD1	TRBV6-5	TGTGCCAGCAGTCTGCCCGGGACAGGGTACACCTTC	CASSLPGTGYTF
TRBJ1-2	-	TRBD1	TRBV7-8	TGTGCCAGCACCGATCGTCGGATTTCTTTCCTCCGGGACAGGGGGATCTATGGCTACACCTTC	CASTDRRISFLRDRGIYGYTF